The T cell receptor (beta chain) described here comes from a study of blood T cell repertoires in COVID-19. Study summary: Nucleic acid was either cDNA or gDNA, and it came from T cells, B-cell-depleted T cells, or PBMCs.

TCRdb keeps only in-frame clones here, not all; method: immunoSEQ multiplex PCR. The repertoire holds around 100,000 clones, with 70% to 90% as singletons. CDR1 is MGHDK and CDR2 is SYGVNS in the germline V gene. The V end lost 2 bases, the J end lost 2 bases, and 10 bases lay between the germline ends. The CDR3 loop spans 15 amino acids. This chain links TRBV25-1 with TRBJ1-3, with D maybe TRBD1 (5 bases). The receptor was isolated from a human donor in a cohort sampled during active COVID-19. Material: peripheral blood. In nucleotides, the CDR3 is TGTGCCAGCAGTGAACCCGGGGGACCTGGAAACACCATATATTTT. This codes for CASSEPGGPGNTIYF. Variable domain in full (rest from reference TRBV25-1 and TRBJ1-3): EADIYQTPRYLVIGTGKKITLECSQTMGHDKMYWYQQDPGMELHLIHYSYGVNSTEKGDLSSESTVSRIRTEHFPLTLESARPSHTSQYLCASSEPGGPGNTIYFGEGSWLTVV.